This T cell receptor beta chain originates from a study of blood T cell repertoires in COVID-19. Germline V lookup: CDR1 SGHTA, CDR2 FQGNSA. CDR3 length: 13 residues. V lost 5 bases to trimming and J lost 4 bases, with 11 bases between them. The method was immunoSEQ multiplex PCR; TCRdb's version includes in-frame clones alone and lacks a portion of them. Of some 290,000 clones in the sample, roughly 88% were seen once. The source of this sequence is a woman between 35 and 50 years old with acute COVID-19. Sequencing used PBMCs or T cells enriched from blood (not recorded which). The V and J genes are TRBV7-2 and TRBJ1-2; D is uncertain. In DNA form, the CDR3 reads TGTGCCAGCAGCGATAGTAGAGTCTATGGCTACACCTTC. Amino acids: CASSDSRVYGYTF.